What follows are 25 T cell receptor beta chains derived from one specimen sequenced in a study of T cells in Graves' hyperthyroidism and ophthalmopathy. Researchers took RNA transcripts and amplified the TCR beta CDR3 regions from them. A set of HTBI primers served as the primers for a first-round RT-PCR of the TCR CDR3. One entry per CDR3 protein, called by TCRdb with MiXCR from the multiplex PCR reads. The table has around 620,000 distinct CDR3 sequences, 11% to 15% seen once; the top ten hold 7% to 9%. Specimen: blood. These receptors all come from a woman between 18 and 30 years old with Graves' ophthalmopathy.

This clonotype was seen many times. The rearrangement links TRBV2 to TRBJ2-7; possible D gene TRBD1, 5 bases. The CDR3 totals 15 residues. The germline V and J ends were trimmed by 3 bases and 1 base, with 13 bases remaining between them. Germline CDR1 SNHLY, CDR2 FYNNEI. The CDR3 coding sequence is TGTGCCAGCAGTGACGACAGTGGGGATTCCTACGAGCAGTACTTC. As protein: CASSDDSGDSYEQYF. Using reference TRBV2 and TRBJ2-7 for the parts outside the CDR3, the full variable domain is EPEVTQTPSHQVTQMGQEVILRCVPISNHLYFYWYRQILGQKVEFLVSFYNNEISEKSEIFDDQFSVERPDGSNFTLKIRSTKLEDSAMYFCASSDDSGDSYEQYFGPGTRLTVT.

The V call is TRBV20-1, the J call TRBJ2-1; 10 positions agree with TRBD2. V lost 5 bases to trimming and J lost 3 bases; unmatched junction nucleotides: 4. This CDR3 comprises 14 residues. Germline-derived CDR1 and CDR2 are DFQATT and SNEGSKA (reference sequence). The CDR3 DNA follows: TGCAGTGCTCAGGGACTAGCGTTCTACAATGAGCAGTTCTTC. Translation gives CSAQGLAFYNEQFF.

This clonotype was found many times. The genes are TRBV2 and TRBJ1-5; D may be TRBD1 (5 bases). The germline V gene encodes CDR1 SNHLY and CDR2 FYNNEI. V was cut by 7 bases and J by 0 bases, with 10 bases left in between. The CDR3 covers 14 residues. CDR3: CASNQGLSNQPQHF. The CDR3 nucleotides read TGTGCCAGCAACCAGGGCCTTAGCAATCAGCCCCAGCATTTT.

V gene TRBV20-1 combines with J gene TRBJ2-1; D uncertain. V lost 3 bases to trimming and J lost 4 bases, with 19 bases between them. The CDR3 is made up of 16 amino acids. The germline V gene has CDR1 DFQATT and CDR2 SNEGSKA (reference sequence). CDR3 in amino acids: CSARPRAPGTYNEQFF. The CDR3 nucleotides are TGCAGTGCTAGGCCAAGGGCTCCTGGAACATACAATGAGCAGTTCTTC.

The sample holds many counts of this clonotype. The V and J genes are TRBV5-1 and TRBJ2-1; the D call may be TRBD1 or TRBD2 (5 bases each). CDR1 is SGHRS, CDR2 YFSETQ, per germline. V was cut by 0 bases and J by 10 bases, with 17 bases left in between. The CDR3 is 15 amino acids. The CDR3 protein is CASSLGLWGRGEQFF. In nucleotides, the CDR3 is TGCGCCAGCAGCTTGGGACTTTGGGGGAGAGGAGAGCAGTTCTTC.

This clonotype was seen repeatedly, ten times or more. The V call is TRBV7-8, the J call TRBJ2-2; possibly TRBD1 for D (6 bases). The CDR3 is made up of 15 amino acids. Per the germline V gene, CDR1 is SGHVS and CDR2 is FQNEAQ. V shed 6 bases and J shed 0 bases, with 11 bases lying between them. The chain's CDR3 is CASSLDSSNTGELFF. Written as DNA, the CDR3 is TGTGCCAGCAGTTTGGACAGTTCGAACACCGGGGAGCTGTTTTTT.

This clonotype occurred many times. This rearrangement joins TRBV12-3 or TRBV12-4 to TRBJ1-4; D ambiguous. This CDR3 comprises 14 residues. The V end lost 1 base, the J end lost 1 base, and 4 bases lay between the germline ends. This chain's CDR3 is CASSLEGTNEKLFF. The CDR3 nucleotides are TGTGCCAGCAGTTTAGAAGGAACTAATGAAAAACTGTTTTTT.

V gene TRBV6-4 combines with J gene TRBJ1-1; no definite D call. There are 11 residues in the CDR3. Germline CDR1 and CDR2: MRHNA and SNTAGT. Trimming shortened V by 11 bases and J by 5 bases, and 12 bases separated the two germline ends. As DNA, the CDR3 is TGTGCCGGAACGGGTAGGACTGAAGCTTTCTTT. This gives the protein CAGTGRTEAFF.

This clonotype was seen at least ten times. The rearrangement uses TRBV6-2 or TRBV6-3 and TRBJ2-1; D might be TRBD1 or TRBD2, each matching 5 bases. V lost 0 bases, J lost 10 bases, and 16 bases lay in between. Per the germline V gene, CDR1 is MNHEY and CDR2 is SVGEGT. This CDR3 spans 15 amino acids. CDR3 nucleotide sequence: TGTGCCAGCAGTTACTCGGGGACCGCCTCCCCCGAGCAGTTCTTC. This sequence encodes CASSYSGTASPEQFF.

This clonotype was detected a few times. The CDR3 DNA sequence: TGTGCCAGCAGCTTAGGCGAGATCAGATGGGAGACCCAGTACTTC. Its protein product is CASSLGEIRWETQYF. The chain joins TRBV13 to TRBJ2-5; D unresolved. V was shortened by 0 bases and J by 5 bases, with 13 bases between the two germline ends. The V gene's germline CDR1 is PRHDT and CDR2 FYEKMQ (reference sequence). CDR3 size: 15 residues.

This chain connects TRBV24-1 to TRBJ1-6, with D hard to call. Deletions cut 0 bases from V and 10 bases from J, with 6 bases between. Germline V gene sequence: CDR1 KGHDR, CDR2 SFDVKD. This CDR3 region has 13 residues. CDR3 protein: CATSDLPGSPLHF. For the CDR3, the DNA is TGTGCCACCAGTGATTTGCCCGGCTCACCCCTCCACTTT.

The chain has TRBV7-6 and TRBJ2-7, with 8 bases identical to TRBD1. V shed 1 base, J shed 2 bases, and the junction held 4 bases outside the gene matches. The CDR3 spans 15 residues. CDR1 is SGHVS and CDR2 is FNYEAQ in the germline V gene. CDR3 nucleotide sequence: TGTGCCAGCAGCTTAGGGACAGGGCCTACCTACGAGCAGTACTTC. Residues: CASSLGTGPTYEQYF.

This clonotype was picked up many times. V gene TRBV12-5 combines with J gene TRBJ1-2; D is possibly TRBD1 (5 bases). Trimming shortened V by 0 bases and J by 1 base, and 15 bases separated the two germline ends. This CDR3 comprises 17 residues. Germline CDR1 and CDR2: LGHNT and FRNRAP. The CDR3 DNA sequence: TGTGCTAGTGGTTTGGTACACGGCAGGGTTGATAACTATGGCTACACCTTC. This encodes CASGLVHGRVDNYGYTF.

V gene TRBV4-1 combines with J gene TRBJ2-1; 9 nucleotides agree with TRBD1. Germline values: CDR1 MGHRA, CDR2 YSYEKL. The CDR3 has 15 amino acids. V shed 4 bases and J 5 bases; nucleotides not matched to a gene: 6. CDR3 sequence reads: CASSPRTGAHNEQFF. The DNA for the CDR3 is TGCGCCAGCAGCCCAAGGACAGGGGCACACAATGAGCAGTTCTTC.

The rearrangement joins TRBV4-1 to TRBJ1-5; 8 bases agree with TRBD1. Germline V CDR1 and CDR2: MGHRA, YSYEKL. The CDR3 runs to 16 residues. Trimming at V came to 4 bases and at J to 5 bases, leaving 10 bases not matched to a gene. CDR3 DNA sequence: TGCGCCAGCAGCCGAAGCTCAGGGGGCGCGGATCAGCCCCAGCATTTT. Translation: CASSRSSGGADQPQHF.

The chain uses TRBV5-5 and TRBJ2-3, with TRBD2 identical over 8 bases. This CDR3 comprises 16 residues. V gave up 4 bases and J gave up 1 base; unmatched junction bases: 8. Germline V gene lookup returns CDR1 SGHKS and CDR2 YYEKEE (reference sequence). CDR3 protein: CASSGGAGGGTDTQYF. The DNA of the CDR3 is TGTGCCAGCAGCGGGGGGGCGGGAGGTGGCACAGATACGCAGTATTTT.

This rearrangement joins TRBV14 to TRBJ2-7, with D perhaps matching TRBD1 (6 bases). CDR1 and CDR2 (germline): SGHDN, FVKESK. CDR3 size: 12 residues. Deletions cut 6 bases from V and 1 base from J, with 7 bases between. The CDR3 sequence: CASRGASYEQYF. The CDR3 DNA follows: TGTGCCAGCAGGGGGGCGTCCTACGAGCAGTACTTC. The whole variable domain, filled in from reference TRBV14 and TRBJ2-7, reads EAGVTQFPSHSVIEKGQTVTLRCDPISGHDNLYWYRRVMGKEIKFLLHFVKESKQDESGMPNNRFLAERTGGTYSTLKVQPAELEDSGVYFCASRGASYEQYFGPGTRLTVT.

This clonotype was detected many times. The chain combines TRBV12-3 or TRBV12-4 with TRBJ1-5; D ambiguous. The CDR3 contains 14 residues. Trimming cost V 1 base and J 6 bases, with 10 bases left between them. CDR3 nucleotide sequence: TGTGCCAGCAGTTTAGGGGGAGTCAGTCAGCCCCAGCATTTT. Translated, it gives CASSLGGVSQPQHF.

Ten or more counts support this clonotype. This chain joins TRBV20-1 and TRBJ2-1; D possibly corresponds to TRBD2 (6 bases). This CDR3 is built from 11 residues. The V and J ends lost 3 bases and 13 bases respectively, with 13 bases between them. Germline V gives CDR1 DFQATT, CDR2 SNEGSKA (reference sequence). The CDR3 coding sequence is TGCAGTGCTAGTGGGACTCCCCCCCAGTTCTTC. It translates to CSASGTPPQFF.

This clonotype appeared a few times. V and J are TRBV7-9 and TRBJ2-1, with D possibly being TRBD1 (5 bases). Germline V lookup: CDR1 SEHNR, CDR2 FQNEAQ (reference sequence). The CDR3 length is 16 residues. V gave up 1 base and J gave up 8 bases, with 18 bases separating them. CDR3 nucleotide sequence: TGTGCCAGCAGCTTAGTAGAAAGGGGCGGTCGGGATGAGCAGTTCTTC. Amino acids: CASSLVERGGRDEQFF.

This clonotype was observed a few times. At one of its ends the junction is not consistent with the germline gene, which may arise from a read error. V and J are TRBV20-1 and TRBJ2-7; possible D gene TRBD2, 5 bases. This CDR3 is 13 amino acids long. From germline, CDR1 is DFQATT and CDR2 SNEGSKA (reference sequence). The CDR3 is CSARGSVDYEQHF. The CDR3 nucleotides read TGCAGTGCTAGAGGCTCCGTCGACTACGAGCAGCACTTC.

This clonotype was counted only a few times. The V gene is TRBV6-2 or TRBV6-3, the J gene TRBJ2-7; D is perhaps TRBD2 (5 bases). V was pared by 0 bases and J by 5 bases, with 17 bases between. Germline V gives CDR1 MNHEY, CDR2 SVGEGT. The CDR3 totals 16 residues. For the CDR3, the DNA is TGTGCCAGCAGTTACTCGTGTAAAGCGGTATTGGACGAGCAGTACTTC. Protein: CASSYSCKAVLDEQYF.

The rearrangement joins TRBV7-9 to TRBJ2-7; D is undetermined. The CDR3 contains 12 residues. CDR1 SEHNR and CDR2 FQNEAQ come from the germline V gene (reference sequence). Trimming stripped 3 bases from V and 5 bases from J, with 8 bases between. CDR3 sequence (DNA): TGTGCCAGCAGCTTGGAGTTGGACGAGCAGTACTTC. Translation: CASSLELDEQYF.

This clonotype was detected ten times or more. This rearrangement joins TRBV6-1 to TRBJ1-1, with 9 bases aligning to TRBD1. The CDR3 contains 16 residues. J lost 1 base, V lost 5 bases, and 8 bases had no gene match. Germline values: CDR1 MNHNS, CDR2 SASEGT. The CDR3 DNA sequence: TGTGCCAGCAGTACCTCACCGGGACAGGGGAACACTGAAGCTTTCTTT. Its protein product is CASSTSPGQGNTEAFF.

The chain uses TRBV6-1 and TRBJ2-1, with TRBD2 matching 7 bases. Per germline, CDR1 MNHNS and CDR2 SASEGT. This CDR3 contains 14 residues. Trimming took 5 bases from V and 4 from J; bases not matched to a gene: 5. The CDR3 DNA reads as TGTGCCAGCAGTTGGGCGGGAGAGTACAATGAGCAGTTCTTC. Its translation is CASSWAGEYNEQFF.